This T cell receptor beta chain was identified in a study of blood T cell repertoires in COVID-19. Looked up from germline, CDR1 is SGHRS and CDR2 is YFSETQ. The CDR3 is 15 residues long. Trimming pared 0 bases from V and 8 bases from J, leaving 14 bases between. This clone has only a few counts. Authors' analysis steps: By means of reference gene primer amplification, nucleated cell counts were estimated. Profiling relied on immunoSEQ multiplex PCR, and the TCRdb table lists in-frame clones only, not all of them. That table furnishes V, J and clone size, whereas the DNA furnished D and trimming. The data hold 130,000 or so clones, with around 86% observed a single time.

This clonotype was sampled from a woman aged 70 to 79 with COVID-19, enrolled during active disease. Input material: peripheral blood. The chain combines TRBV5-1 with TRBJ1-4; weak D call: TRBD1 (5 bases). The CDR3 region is CASSLEGRGHEKLFF. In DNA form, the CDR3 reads TGCGCCAGCAGCTTGGAAGGGAGGGGCCACGAAAAACTGTTTTTT. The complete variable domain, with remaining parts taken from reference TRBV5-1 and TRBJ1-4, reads KAGVTQTPRYLIKTRGQQVTLSCSPISGHRSVSWYQQTPGQGLQFLFEYFSETQRNKGNFPGRFSGRQFSNSRSEMNVSTLELGDSALYLCASSLEGRGHEKLFFGSGTQLSVL.